This T cell receptor (beta chain) was retrieved from a study of blood T cell repertoires in COVID-19. Data came from immunoSEQ multiplex PCR; TCRdb stores just in-frame clones and leaves some out. The table shows around 90,000 clones, with roughly 92% occurring only once. This CDR3 comprises 12 residues. The V segment lost 7 bases and the J segment 8 bases; nucleotides outside the gene matches: 8. In germline, CDR1 is SQVTM, CDR2 ANQGSEA. The chain links TRBV29-1 to TRBJ2-1; TRBD2 matches at 7 bases. This TCR was recovered from an older woman with active COVID-19. The sample comprised peripheral blood. Written as DNA, the CDR3 is TGCAGCGATCGGGCGGGAGTCTATGAGCAGTTCTTC. It translates to CSDRAGVYEQFF.